The 29 T cell receptor beta chains below were found in one sample sequenced in a study of OX40 agonist ivuxolimab in advanced cancers. Data came from immunoSEQ multiplex PCR; TCRdb stores just in-frame clones and leaves some out. This table holds 40,000 to 50,000 clones, roughly 90% found once. The sequencing here drew on CD4+ or CD8+ T cells sorted from blood, taken in a trial of the OX40 agonist ivuxolimab. The receptors originated from an adult with an advanced solid tumor such as melanoma, head and neck, liver or kidney cancer.

The chain couples TRBV5-1 to TRBJ2-3; D unresolved. CDR3 length: 15 amino acids. The V gene's germline CDR1 is SGHRS and CDR2 YFSETQ. V dropped 2 bases and J dropped 2 bases, with 12 bases sitting between them. CDR3 protein: CASSLGVQDTDTQYF. The DNA for the CDR3 is TGCGCCAGCAGCTTAGGTGTGCAGGACACAGATACGCAGTATTTT.

The count of this clone is one. The chain joins TRBV12-5 to TRBJ2-2, with no clear D. Trimming took off 2 bases at V and 2 bases at J, with 15 bases between the two ends. Germline CDR1 is LGHNT and CDR2 is FRNRAP. The CDR3 consists of 17 residues. The CDR3 DNA sequence: TGTGCTAGTGGTTTGCCCCCGGCAGGCCGAAACACCGGGGAGCTGTTTTTT. Its protein is CASGLPPAGRNTGELFF.

The chain has TRBV4-1 and TRBJ2-1, with 8 nucleotides matching TRBD2. The CDR3 contains 17 residues. V was clipped by 3 bases and J by 4 bases; unmatched bases: 11. Germline CDR1 is MGHRA and CDR2 is YSYEKL. CDR3 residues: CASSQQWRGAGYNEQFF. The CDR3 nucleotides are TGCGCCAGCAGCCAGCAGTGGCGGGGGGCGGGATACAATGAGCAGTTCTTC.

The chain employs TRBV5-6 and TRBJ2-3, with TRBD1 matching over 7 bases. Germline CDR1 SGHDT, CDR2 YYEEEE. V was clipped by 4 bases and J by 0 bases; unmatched bases: 5. This CDR3 comprises 15 residues. CDR3 loop: CASSERTGSTDTQYF. In DNA form, the CDR3 reads TGTGCCAGCAGCGAGAGGACAGGCAGCACAGATACGCAGTATTTT.

In regard to this clone: This same CDR3 is encoded by further DNA sequences in the sample. The chain uses TRBV5-1 and TRBJ1-2, with D unclear. The germline V gene encodes CDR1 SGHRS and CDR2 YFSETQ. The CDR3 runs 14 residues. The germline V and J ends were trimmed by 0 bases and 0 bases, with 6 bases remaining between them. CDR3 bases: TGCGCCAGCAGCTTGGACAGCTCTAACTATGGCTACACCTTC. Amino acid sequence: CASSLDSSNYGYTF.

J is TRBJ2-7 and V is TRBV13; D not certain. The CDR3 loop spans 16 amino acids. Trimming took 3 bases from V and 2 from J, leaving 17 bases between them. CDR1 is PRHDT and CDR2 is FYEKMQ in the germline V gene (reference sequence). The CDR3, as DNA: TGTGCCAGCAGCTTTAGAGGACCGTCAAAAACCTACGAGCAGTACTTC. Translation gives CASSFRGPSKTYEQYF.

This clone occurred once. The chain joins TRBV7-2 to TRBJ2-3; tentatively, D is TRBD2 (6 bases). V lost 5 bases, J lost 1 base, and 16 bases lay in between. The V gene's germline CDR1 is SGHTA and CDR2 FQGNSA. CDR3 size: 16 residues. The CDR3 DNA is TGTGCCAGCAGCGGAGACCGGGACTTTCGCACAGATACGCAGTATTTT. It is translated as CASSGDRDFRTDTQYF.

The chain links TRBV29-1 to TRBJ1-3; D is undetermined. Between the trimmed V and J ends, which lost 8 bases and 1 base, there was a span of 12 bases. The CDR3 extends over 13 amino acids. CDR1 is SQVTM, CDR2 ANQGSEA, per germline. CDR3 nucleotide sequence: TGCAGCATCCCGGGTGTGTCTGGAAACACCATATATTTT. It is translated as CSIPGVSGNTIYF.

The chain recombines TRBV7-2 with TRBJ2-2, with TRBD1 matching 7 bases. This CDR3 is built from 15 residues. Losses at the gene ends were 3 bases for V and 2 bases for J; bases not matched to a gene: 3. In germline, CDR1 is SGHTA, CDR2 FQGNSA. CDR3 region: CASSFDRVNTGELFF. The CDR3 region has the DNA TGTGCCAGCAGCTTTGACAGGGTCAACACCGGGGAGCTGTTTTTT.

The rearrangement joins TRBV4-2 to TRBJ2-1, with TRBD2 identical over 12 bases. Germline V gene lookup returns CDR1 LGHNA and CDR2 YNFKEQ. The CDR3 spans 16 residues. The junction had 7 bases not matched to a gene; V was cut back by 0 bases and J by 10 bases. The CDR3, as DNA: TGTGCCAGCAGCCAAGATTGGCTAGCGGGGGGGCGGGAGCAGTTCTTC. Its translation is CASSQDWLAGGREQFF.

This clone was found once. J is TRBJ2-2 and V is TRBV27; D gene unclear. Germline CDR1 and CDR2: MNHEY and SMNVEV (reference sequence). Trimming removed 3 bases from V and 0 bases from J, with 8 bases in between. This CDR3 is 15 amino acids long. CDR3 coding DNA: TGTGCCAGCAGTTTGGTACACCCGAACACCGGGGAGCTGTTTTTT. Residues: CASSLVHPNTGELFF.

This clone appeared a few times. The rearrangement uses TRBV7-2 and TRBJ2-4, with D possibly being TRBD1 (6 bases). Trimming stripped 5 bases from V and 0 bases from J, with 14 bases between. CDR1 is SGHTA and CDR2 is FQGNSA in the germline V gene. The CDR3 has 16 residues. For the CDR3, the DNA is TGTGCCAGCAGCCAAGGGACATTACTAGCCAAAAACATTCAGTACTTC. The encoded protein is CASSQGTLLAKNIQYF. Variable domain in full (rest from reference TRBV7-2 and TRBJ2-4): GAGVSQSPSNKVTEKGKDVELRCDPISGHTALYWYRQSLGQGLEFLIYFQGNSAPDKSGLPSDRFSAERTGGSVSTLTIQRTQQEDSAVYLCASSQGTLLAKNIQYFGAGTRLSVL.

This clone is a singleton in its sample. The chain has TRBV19 and TRBJ1-6, with D maybe TRBD1 (6 bases). The CDR3 length is 14 residues. Per the germline V gene, CDR1 is LNHDA and CDR2 is SQIVND (reference sequence). Trimming took off 3 bases at V and 6 bases at J, with 9 bases between the two ends. CDR3 protein: CASSIGRGNSPLHF. Written as DNA, the CDR3 is TGTGCCAGTAGTATCGGCAGGGGTAATTCACCCCTCCACTTT.

The chain employs TRBV30 and TRBJ2-1; D is unresolved. The CDR3 runs 16 residues. CDR1 GTSNPN and CDR2 SVGIG come from the germline V gene (reference sequence). Trimming pared 2 bases from V and 6 bases from J, leaving 20 bases between. CDR3 sequence reads: CAWSPINGMAINEQFF. As DNA, the CDR3 is TGTGCCTGGAGTCCAATCAACGGAATGGCTATCAATGAGCAGTTCTTC.

The chain carries TRBV5-6 and TRBJ1-1, with D perhaps TRBD1 (5 bases). The V end lost 4 bases, the J end lost 5 bases, and 12 bases lay between the germline ends. Germline V gene data show CDR1 as SGHDT and CDR2 as YYEEEE. The CDR3 spans 13 residues. CDR3 residues: CASSLQRGTEAFF. The CDR3 nucleotides read TGTGCCAGCAGCCTACAGAGGGGAACTGAAGCTTTCTTT.

This sequence joins TRBV10-3 and TRBJ1-2, with 11 bases matching TRBD1. With V trimmed by 6 bases and J by 6 bases, 15 bases remained unmatched. This CDR3 contains 17 residues. Germline V CDR1 and CDR2: ENHRY, SYGVKD. The CDR3 bases are TGTGCCATCAGGCCCGGACAGGGGGCGCATGAAGACGATGGCTACACCTTC. Amino acids: CAIRPGQGAHEDDGYTF.

The V and J genes are TRBV7-9 and TRBJ2-3; 8 bases align to TRBD1. Losses at the gene ends were 5 bases for V and 8 bases for J; bases not matched to a gene: 9. In germline, CDR1 is SEHNR, CDR2 FQNEAQ (reference sequence). This CDR3 is built from 14 residues. The CDR3 sequence is CASSLGTGGGTQYF. In DNA form, the CDR3 reads TGTGCCAGCAGCCTAGGGACAGGAGGCGGTACGCAGTATTTT.

The rearrangement uses TRBV5-1 and TRBJ2-5; 8 bases fit TRBD2. The J call may be mistaken, given a closer DNA end match to TRBJ2-7. CDR3 length: 13 amino acids. Germline CDR1 SGHRS, CDR2 YFSETQ. In DNA, the CDR3 is TGCGCCAGCTCGCGGGGGGCCGGGAACGAGCAGTACTTC. This sequence encodes CASSRGAGNEQYF.

The rearrangement links TRBV6-6 to TRBJ1-4, with 7 bases lining up with TRBD1. This CDR3 has 16 amino acids. Germline trimming cut 1 base from V and 4 bases from J; bases unmatched to any gene: 6. Germline lookup yields CDR1 MNHNY and CDR2 SVGAGI (reference sequence). The CDR3 bases are TGTGCCAGCAGTTACTTCTCGGGACAGCTTAATGAAAAACTGTTTTTT. It is translated as CASSYFSGQLNEKLFF.

The chain links TRBV29-1 to TRBJ2-7; perhaps TRBD1 as D (5 bases). CDR3 length equals 10 residues. Trimming removed 4 bases from V and 5 bases from J, with 6 bases in between. The germline V gene encodes CDR1 SQVTM and CDR2 ANQGSEA. In DNA form, the CDR3 reads TGCAGCGTTGGGACAAACGAGCAGTACTTC. Protein sequence: CSVGTNEQYF.

The chain employs TRBV27 and TRBJ2-1; TRBD1 aligns across 9 bases. CDR1 and CDR2 (germline): MNHEY, SMNVEV (reference sequence). CDR3 size: 14 residues. V shed 7 bases, J shed 6 bases, and the junction held 7 bases outside the gene matches. DNA of the CDR3: TGTGCCAGCACCAGGCGACAGGGGGGCAATGAGCAGTTCTTC. Its protein is CASTRRQGGNEQFF.

The rearrangement joins TRBV7-3 to TRBJ2-3, with D possibly matching TRBD1 (5 bases). The CDR3 spans 14 residues. Trimming cost V 1 base and J 4 bases, with 9 bases left between them. Germline V gene lookup returns CDR1 SGHTA and CDR2 FQGTGA. CDR3 sequence (DNA): TGTGCCAGCAGCTTAAGCCAGGGCTCAGATACGCAGTATTTT. As protein: CASSLSQGSDTQYF.

Here the CDR3 reads CASSPTGEDSPLHF. The CDR3 DNA sequence: TGTGCCAGCTCACCAACAGGGGAGGATTCACCCCTCCACTTT. This rearrangement joins TRBV18 to TRBJ1-6, with TRBD1 identical over 7 bases. Unmatched junction bases numbered 3, after V lost 2 bases and J lost 8 bases. CDR3 length equals 14 residues. Germline CDR1 KGHSH, CDR2 LQKENI.

The rearrangement joins TRBV9 to TRBJ1-2; 10 nucleotides agree with TRBD1. Germline-derived CDR1 and CDR2 are SGDLS and YYNGEE. Germline trimming cut 0 bases from V and 6 bases from J; bases unmatched to any gene: 11. The CDR3 has 17 amino acids. CDR3 nucleotide sequence: TGTGCCAGCAGCGTAGAGGACGACAGGGGGCGAGAGGATGGCTACACCTTC. Protein product: CASSVEDDRGREDGYTF.

V gene TRBV6-5 combines with J gene TRBJ2-5; D could derive from TRBD1 or TRBD2 (5 bases each). This CDR3 has 14 residues. Trimming took 4 bases from V and 0 from J, leaving 9 bases between them. The germline CDR1 and CDR2 sequences are MNHEY and SVGAGI. CDR3 sequence: CASSWGRHQETQYF. The CDR3 nucleotides read TGTGCCAGCAGTTGGGGACGCCACCAAGAGACCCAGTACTTC.

J is TRBJ1-2 and V is TRBV4-3; 7 nucleotides match TRBD1. The V segment lost 0 bases and the J segment 2 bases; nucleotides outside the gene matches: 6. Per the germline V gene, CDR1 is LGHNA and CDR2 is YSLEER. There are 16 residues in the CDR3. CDR3 bases: TGCGCCAGCAGCCAAGATCTGACAGGGAGCAACTATGGCTACACCTTC. Translated: CASSQDLTGSNYGYTF.

As regards this clone: The sample has other DNA sequences that encode this CDR3 too. This chain joins TRBV9 and TRBJ1-1; 8 nucleotides align to TRBD1. CDR1 is SGDLS and CDR2 is YYNGEE in the germline V gene. The CDR3 length is 13 residues. The J segment lost 8 bases and the V segment lost 8 bases, leaving 11 bases of the junction unmatched. The DNA for the CDR3 is TGTGCCAGTAGCCCCCAGGGGGCTGCCGAAGCTTTCTTT. Translating gives CASSPQGAAEAFF.

This clone is a singleton in its sample. V usage is TRBV11-2 and J usage is TRBJ1-4, with 7 bases lining up with TRBD1. Germline CDR1 and CDR2: SGHAT and FQNNGV. V dropped 5 bases and J dropped 5; count of bases not matched to a gene: 8. CDR3 size: 15 residues. The CDR3: CASSLGGTENEKLFF. CDR3 DNA: TGTGCCAGCAGCCTCGGGGGGACAGAGAATGAAAAACTGTTTTTT.

This chain uses TRBV9 with TRBJ1-1; 10 bases match TRBD1. The CDR3 is made up of 18 amino acids. CDR1 and CDR2 (germline): SGDLS, YYNGEE. Trimming removed 0 bases from V and 1 base from J; junction bases left unmatched: 9. In DNA form, the CDR3 reads TGTGCCAGCAGCGTAGCAGGGATTGGGACAGGGGCGAACACTGAAGCTTTCTTT. It encodes CASSVAGIGTGANTEAFF.